The next 10 T cell receptor beta chains were all read from a single sample in a study of T cell responses to AZD1222 COVID-19 vaccine. Generated by immunoSEQ multiplex PCR, the TCRdb table keeps only in-frame clones and is missing some. The sample shows approximately 100,000 clones, approximately 90% of them seen only once. Material: peripheral blood, obtained 28 days after the second AZD1222 dose. These receptors came from an adult who received the AZD1222 COVID-19 vaccine.

This clone was seen a single time. The same CDR3 is also encoded by other DNA sequences in this sample. The V call is TRBV6-2 or TRBV6-3, the J call TRBJ1-2; the D gene is possibly TRBD1 (5 bases). This CDR3 is 14 amino acids long. Per the germline V gene, CDR1 is MNHEY and CDR2 is SVGEGT. V was pared by 4 bases and J by 6 bases, with 15 bases between. The CDR3 is CASSSSASGHGYTF. Written as DNA, the CDR3 is TGTGCCAGCAGTTCCTCAGCCTCGGGGCATGGCTACACCTTC.

The chain couples TRBV6-5 to TRBJ1-3; D is unclear. In germline, CDR1 is MNHEY, CDR2 SVGAGI. This CDR3 contains 16 residues. Trimming shortened V by 0 bases and J by 0 bases, and 9 bases separated the two germline ends. The CDR3 DNA reads as TGTGCCAGCAGTTACTCTTGGGAAATCTCTGGAAACACCATATATTTT. As protein: CASSYSWEISGNTIYF.

J is TRBJ1-1 and V is TRBV5-1; D unclear. The germline V gene encodes CDR1 SGHRS and CDR2 YFSETQ. Trimming pared 0 bases from V and 1 base from J, leaving 10 bases between. This CDR3 has 15 residues. The CDR3: CASSLGPQTNTEAFF. Written as DNA, the CDR3 is TGCGCCAGCAGCTTGGGTCCACAAACGAACACTGAAGCTTTCTTT.

The V gene is TRBV3-1 (or the pseudogene TRBV3-2), the J gene TRBJ2-1; 10 bases match TRBD2. The J segment lost 4 bases and the V segment lost 4 bases, leaving 10 bases of the junction unmatched. There are 17 residues in the CDR3. The germline gives CDR1 LGHDT, CDR2 YNNKEL (reference sequence). The CDR3 nucleotides read TGTGCCAGCAGCCTCATCTCTACTAGCGGGGAGTACAATGAGCAGTTCTTC. Translated: CASSLISTSGEYNEQFF.

This chain uses TRBV30 with TRBJ1-3; D might be TRBD1 (6 bases). Germline V gene lookup returns CDR1 GTSNPN and CDR2 SVGIG (reference sequence). The CDR3 runs 14 residues. V was clipped by 3 bases and J by 2 bases, with 11 bases between them. The CDR3 is CAWRLGGPGNTIYF. CDR3 bases: TGTGCCTGGAGACTTGGGGGGCCTGGAAACACCATATATTTT.

The chain joins TRBV5-1 to TRBJ2-2; D gene unclear. Germline V CDR1 and CDR2: SGHRS, YFSETQ. V lost 0 bases to trimming and J lost 5 bases, with 5 bases between them. CDR3 length: 13 residues. CDR3 sequence: CASSLADTGELFF. The CDR3 DNA sequence: TGCGCCAGCAGCTTGGCGGATACCGGGGAGCTGTTTTTT.

J is TRBJ2-1 and V is TRBV10-3; 9 positions agree with TRBD1. Germline assignment: CDR1 ENHRY and CDR2 SYGVKD. The CDR3 is 15 residues long. Trimming removed 10 bases from V and 5 bases from J; junction bases left unmatched: 12. The CDR3 DNA is TGTGCCACTGACCCGACAGGGGGTTTGCACAATGAGCAGTTCTTC. Translation gives CATDPTGGLHNEQFF.

The chain recombines TRBV7-6 with TRBJ1-2, with 7 nucleotides matching TRBD1. This CDR3 has 17 residues. Germline V lookup: CDR1 SGHVS, CDR2 FNYEAQ. The V segment lost 2 bases and the J segment 4 bases; nucleotides outside the gene matches: 13. The CDR3 DNA follows: TGTGCCAGCAGCTTACCTGGTAGACAGGGCACCCCCTATGGCTACACCTTC. Encoded protein: CASSLPGRQGTPYGYTF.

CDR3 loop: CASSPNLGGYTF. CDR3 coding DNA: TGTGCCAGCAGCCCCAACTTAGGTGGCTACACCTTC. The rearrangement uses TRBV7-9 and TRBJ1-2; no definite D call. CDR3 length: 12 amino acids. Germline CDR1 SEHNR, CDR2 FQNEAQ (reference sequence). Trimming removed 5 bases at V and 7 bases at J, with 11 bases between.

The chain combines TRBV5-4 with TRBJ1-2; TRBD1 is a possible D gene (5 bases). With 2 bases removed from V and 6 bases from J, the gap between germline ends came to 14 bases. Germline values: CDR1 SGHNT, CDR2 YYREEE (reference sequence). This CDR3 has 14 amino acids. CDR3 sequence reads: CASSFGTPLNGYTF. CDR3 in DNA: TGTGCCAGCAGCTTCGGGACCCCCTTAAATGGCTACACCTTC.